The clone carrying this T cell receptor (beta chain) has ten or more counts. These data are taken from a study of blood T cells in healthy people across ages. V was shortened by 3 bases and J by 4 bases, with 9 bases between the two germline ends. Germline-derived CDR1 and CDR2 are ENHRY and SYGVKD. The CDR3 spans 13 residues. PCR was performed a second time for about 7 to 12 cycles using a sample-barcoded 5' primer and a J-beta primer mix. TCRdb ran MiXCR on the 5' RACE reads and lists one entry per CDR3 protein. The data contain some 920,000 distinct CDR3 sequences, 45% to 60% of them singletons. Sequenced: blood. The chain joins TRBV10-3 to TRBJ2-5; D remains ambiguous. The source of this sequence is a woman aged 55 to 70 in good health. The CDR3 loop is CAISEAWSETQYF. As DNA, the CDR3 is TGTGCCATCAGTGAAGCGTGGTCAGAGACCCAGTACTTC.